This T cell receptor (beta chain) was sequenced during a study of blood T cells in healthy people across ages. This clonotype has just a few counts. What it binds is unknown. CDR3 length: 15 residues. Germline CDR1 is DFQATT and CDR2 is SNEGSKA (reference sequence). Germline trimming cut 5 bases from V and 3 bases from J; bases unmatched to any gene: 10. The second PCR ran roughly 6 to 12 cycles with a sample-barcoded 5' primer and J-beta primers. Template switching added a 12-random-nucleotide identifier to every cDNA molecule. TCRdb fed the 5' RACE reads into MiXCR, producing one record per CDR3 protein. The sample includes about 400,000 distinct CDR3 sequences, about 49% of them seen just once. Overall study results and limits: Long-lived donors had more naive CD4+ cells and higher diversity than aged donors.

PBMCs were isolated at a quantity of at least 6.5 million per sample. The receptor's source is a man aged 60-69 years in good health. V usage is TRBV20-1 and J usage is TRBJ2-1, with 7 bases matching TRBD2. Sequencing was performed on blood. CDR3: CSADHNGGIYNEQFF. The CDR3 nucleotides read TGCAGTGCTGATCACAACGGGGGGATCTACAATGAGCAGTTCTTC.